The TCR beta chain under discussion was sequenced for a study of shared clonotypes between healthy human individuals. General study results and limits: Clonotypes that were shared across four donors made up around 5% of naive CD4 clonotypes. Against clonotypes common to all four donors, non-shared ones had lower generation probabilities.

Participating donors were healthy, HIV-negative adults free of recent acute infections or vaccinations. Those who donated, Caucasian adults without exception, all lived in Nashville, Tennessee. V was trimmed by 10 bases and J by 4 bases, leaving 16 bases between them. The CDR3 is made up of 14 amino acids. Per germline, CDR1 SNHLY and CDR2 FYNNEI. Concerning this clone: As yet, its antigen is unknown.

Assay used: immunoSEQ multiplex PCR; TCRdb lists only in-frame clones, some missing. This sample has more than 2,000,000 clones, with roughly 93% found just once. This receptor was identified in a man between 18 and 29 years old in good health. Some clones in this sample may be carry-over from other donors' samples. The rearrangement links TRBV2 to TRBJ1-4, with TRBD1 as a possible D gene (6 bases). The sequenced sample was naive CD4+ T cells from PBMCs. Subset meaning: CD45RA+ positively selected. CDR3 sequence: CATQWDTFNEKLFF. CDR3 coding DNA: TGTGCCACCCAGTGGGACACCTTTAATGAAAAACTGTTTTTT.